This T cell receptor beta chain was observed in a study of blood T cell repertoires in COVID-19. Study as a whole: The study drew acute and convalescent COVID-19 samples from the United States, Italy and Spain.

The CDR3 totals 11 residues. Trimming pared 3 bases from V and 6 bases from J, leaving 6 bases between. Germline CDR1 is SGDLS and CDR2 is YYNGEE. As originally analysed: Amplification from reference gene primers served as the basis for estimated nucleated cell counts. Libraries were prepared by immunoSEQ multiplex PCR; TCRdb keeps only in-frame clonotypes and omits some of them. Clone size and the V and J calls come from that table; the DNA yielded D and trimming. This table holds about 170,000 clones, more than 65% found once. This chain links TRBV9 with TRBJ1-1; D gene unclear. Sequencing input: peripheral blood. The sequence was obtained from a human donor with acute or convalescent COVID-19. The donor label of this sample is uncertain. The CDR3 sequence is CASSDFSEAFF. In DNA, the CDR3 is TGTGCCAGCAGCGACTTTTCTGAAGCTTTCTTT.